This TCR beta chain was profiled in a study of blood T cells in healthy people across ages. Primed by a sample-barcoded 5' primer and a J-beta primer mix, a second PCR proceeded for about 7 to 12 cycles. TCRdb analysed the 5' RACE reads with MiXCR anew, one entry per CDR3 protein. Of almost 550,000 distinct CDR3 sequences listed, under 30% were seen once; the top ten hold roughly 9.4%. CDR3 length: 12 amino acids. Germline CDR1 and CDR2: DFQATT and SNEGSKA (reference sequence). The V gene end was trimmed by 4 bases and the J gene end by 4 bases; junction bases not matched to a gene: 2. This sample also belongs to another study, concerning T cells of mothers and their children.

This chain connects TRBV20-1 to TRBJ1-2, with 8 bases aligning to TRBD1. Input material: blood. This sequence originates from a boy under 18 in good health. The CDR3 coding sequence is TGCAGTGCTAAGACAGGGGCCTATGGCTACACCTTC. The encoded protein is CSAKTGAYGYTF.